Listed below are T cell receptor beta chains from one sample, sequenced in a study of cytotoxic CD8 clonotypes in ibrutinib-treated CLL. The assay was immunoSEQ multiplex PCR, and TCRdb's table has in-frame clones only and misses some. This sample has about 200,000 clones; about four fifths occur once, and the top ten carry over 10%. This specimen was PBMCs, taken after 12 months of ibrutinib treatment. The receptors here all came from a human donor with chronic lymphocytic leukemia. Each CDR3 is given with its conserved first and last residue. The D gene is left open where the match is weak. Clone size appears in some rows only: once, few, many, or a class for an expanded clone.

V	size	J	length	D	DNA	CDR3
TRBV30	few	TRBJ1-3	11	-	TGTGCCTGGAGTTTCAGGGACACCATATATTTT	CAWSFRDTIYF
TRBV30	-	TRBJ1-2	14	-	TGTGCCCGCCCCCGGACAGACAGTGCATATGGCTACACCTTC	CARPRTDSAYGYTF
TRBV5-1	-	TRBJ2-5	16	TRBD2	TGCGCCAGCAGCTTGTTGGCCACGGGGGGAATCGAGACCCAGTACTTC	CASSLLATGGIETQYF
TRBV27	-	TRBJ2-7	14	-	TGTGCCAGCAGTTTCTCGCGGACCTCCTACGAGCAGTACTTC	CASSFSRTSYEQYF
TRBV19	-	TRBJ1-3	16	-	TGTGCCAGTAGTAGGACGGACGGGAGCTCTGGAAACACCATATATTTT	CASSRTDGSSGNTIYF
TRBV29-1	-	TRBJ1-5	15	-	TGCAGCGTCCGTGGGACGGCGGACCTCAATCAGCCCCAGCATTTT	CSVRGTADLNQPQHF
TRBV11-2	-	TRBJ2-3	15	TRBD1	TGTGCCAGCAGCTCTGGACAGGGGATGACAGATACGCAGTATTTT	CASSSGQGMTDTQYF
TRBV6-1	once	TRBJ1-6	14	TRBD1	TGTGCCAGCACTTCGACAGGGTTGGATTCACCCCTCCACTTT	CASTSTGLDSPLHF
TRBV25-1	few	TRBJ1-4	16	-	TGTGCCAGCAGTGAAAATATCGGACAGTCTAATGAAAAACTGTTTTTT	CASSENIGQSNEKLFF
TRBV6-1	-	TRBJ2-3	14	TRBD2	TGTGCCAGCATGGGAGCGGGGGACACAGATACGCAGTATTTT	CASMGAGDTDTQYF
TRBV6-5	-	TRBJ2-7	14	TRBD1	TGTGCCAGCAGTGACAGGGGGCCCGCCTACGAGCAGTACTTC	CASSDRGPAYEQYF
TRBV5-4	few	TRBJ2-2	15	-	TGTGCCAGCACCTGGGACGGGAGTTTCACCGGGGAGCTGTTTTTT	CASTWDGSFTGELFF
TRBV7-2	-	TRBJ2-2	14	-	TGTGCCAGCAGCCTAGGGGGATACACCGGGGAGCTGTTTTTT	CASSLGGYTGELFF
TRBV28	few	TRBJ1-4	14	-	TGTGCCAGCAGTCCAGGGCATCATACGGAAAAACTGTTTTTT	CASSPGHHTEKLFF
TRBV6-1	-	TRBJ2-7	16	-	TGTGCCAGCAGTGACCCCCCAGGCAGGGGAAGGGACGAGCAGTACTTC	CASSDPPGRGRDEQYF
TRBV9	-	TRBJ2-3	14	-	TGTGCCAGCAGCGGCAGGGTTAGCACAGATACGCAGTATTTT	CASSGRVSTDTQYF
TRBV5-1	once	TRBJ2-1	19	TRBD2	TGCGCCAGCAGCTTGGCCGGTCTAGCGGGAGGGAGGGGAAACAATGAGCAGTTCTTC	CASSLAGLAGGRGNNEQFF
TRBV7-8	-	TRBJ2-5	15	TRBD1	TGTGCCAGCAGCTCCCTCGGGACAGTCCAAGAGACCCAGTACTTC	CASSSLGTVQETQYF
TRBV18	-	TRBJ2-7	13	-	TGTGCCAGCTCACTCGGACGGGGATACGAGCAGTACTTC	CASSLGRGYEQYF
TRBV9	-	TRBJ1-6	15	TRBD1	TGTGCCAGCAGCGAAACCGGGACAGGACATTCACCCCTCCACTTT	CASSETGTGHSPLHF
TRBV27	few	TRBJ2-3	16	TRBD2	TGTGCCAGCAGGGCCCGGGACTACGTACGAGCGGATACGCAGTATTTT	CASRARDYVRADTQYF
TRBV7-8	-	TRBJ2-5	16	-	TGTGCCAGCAGCGCTCCGACGGGGGGCGCGGGGGAGACCCAGTACTTC	CASSAPTGGAGETQYF
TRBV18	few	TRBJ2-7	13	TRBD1	TGTGCCAGCTCACCCGGGACAGAGTACGAGCAGTACTTC	CASSPGTEYEQYF
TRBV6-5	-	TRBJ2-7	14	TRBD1	TGTGCCAGCAGCTATACAGGGACAGGGTTCGAGCAGTACTTC	CASSYTGTGFEQYF
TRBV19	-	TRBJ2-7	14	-	TGTGCCAGTAGTTATGCAGGTCCTGCCTACGAGCAGTACTTC	CASSYAGPAYEQYF
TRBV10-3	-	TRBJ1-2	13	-	TGTGCCACAGGGGAACTTCTAAACTATGGCTACACCTTC	CATGELLNYGYTF
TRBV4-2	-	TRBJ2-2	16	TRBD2	TGTGCCAGCAGCCAAGAATCTAGCGGGAACACCGGGGAGCTGTTTTTT	CASSQESSGNTGELFF
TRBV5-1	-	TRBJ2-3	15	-	TGCGCCAGCAGGGACTCCACTTGGTCCACAGATACGCAGTATTTT	CASRDSTWSTDTQYF
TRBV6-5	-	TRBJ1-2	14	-	TGTGCCAGCAGTTGGAAGGACAGATCCTATGGCTACACCTTC	CASSWKDRSYGYTF
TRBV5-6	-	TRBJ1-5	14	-	TGTGCCAGCAGCTACGGATCAGGGAATCAGCCCCAGCATTTT	CASSYGSGNQPQHF
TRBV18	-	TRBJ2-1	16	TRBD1	TGTGCCAGCTCACTCGCGAGGGACAGGGGGTACAATGAGCAGTTCTTC	CASSLARDRGYNEQFF